The source of this T cell receptor beta chain is a study of T cell responses to AZD1222 COVID-19 vaccine (dated by TCRdb to about 2021). For context, the study as a whole: A total of about 250 trial participants underwent TCR sequencing, of whom around 210 had received two doses of AZD1222 and approximately 25 had received two doses of the MenACWY control vaccine. Trial participants were enrolled into age subgroups of 18-55, 56-69 and 70-plus years, which contained 148, 28 and 57 TCR-sequenced participants, respectively.

Overall study outcomes, separate from this receptor: The 56-69-year group was small, and its depth increase did not reach significance, likely because of low power. Only five or six AZD1222 recipients were SARS-CoV-2 seropositive at baseline, limiting conclusions about previously exposed vaccinees. CD4 TCRs associated with the vaccine covered the entire spike protein, and the dominant responses were in regions 160-218 and 743-854. Epitopes outside the regions mutated in the B.1.351 and B.1.1.7 variants were reportedly recognized by nearly half of the unique spike-specific TCRs. A significant rise in spike-specific TCR breadth and depth was observed after two AZD1222 doses relative to day 0 and relative to MenACWY recipients. Participants were mostly white British and included more females than males, and it was suggested by the authors that clonal diversity may have been underestimated. Because no samples from the day 14 peak response were available, repertoires could be characterized only after the peak T cell response.

The time point tag for this specimen amounts to: about 28 days (+/-7) after the second vaccine dose. AZD1222 recipients with second doses at about 4 weeks or about 12 weeks were pooled, because spike-specific TCR depth and breadth did not differ between schedules. Vaccinee samples were obtained from the UK trials COV001 and COV002, which included a single-blind randomized controlled phase 2/3 trial of AZD1222 (ChAdOx1 nCoV-19) in healthy adults. Trial participant PBMC samples were collected at day 0 and day 28 after the second dose for TCRbeta chain sequencing. As for this clone: Its recognized antigen is unknown. No qualities accompany the bases; no much larger clone lies one base away.

The CDR3 regions of human TCRbeta chains were subjected to immunosequencing. The paper's processing steps were these. Repertoire TCRs were checked for matches against a reference library of SARS-CoV-2-specific TCRs that had been generated using the MIRA antigen-specificity platform. Breadth was defined as the fraction of unique TCRs that were SARS-CoV-2-associated. Depth was defined as the fraction of total T cells that were SARS-CoV-2-associated. Using the MIRA data, each spike-specific TCR was assigned both to the spike region to which the TCR was reactive and to a CD4 or CD8 class. Log10-transformed breadth and depth values were compared by one-way ANOVA with Sidak's multiple comparisons tests. In TCRdb, the immuneACCESS table is reduced to in-frame sequences with V and J assigned. These tables do not hold every clone; where another copy was compared, an unresolved V gene accounts for under half, and the others remain unexplained. V, J and clone size are those of that table, while D and trimming were read from the DNA. The sample records about 180,000 clones, 85% to 95% of which are singletons. The top ten clonotypes cover under 2% of the sample.

V sheds 5 bases and J sheds 4 bases, leaving 21 bases between their ends. CDR1 SEHNR and CDR2 FQNEAQ were looked up in the germline V gene (reference sequence). The CDR3 covers 17 residues, taking in both the cysteine and the phenylalanine. Solely the CDR3 DNA is kept, with 51 bases framed from the first base. The rearrangement combines TRBV7-9 with TRBJ2-1; 5 matching bases give a weak D call of TRBD1. The sequencing used peripheral blood, collected 28 days after the second AZD1222 dose. The clonotype was recovered from an adult who received the AZD1222 COVID-19 vaccine. The encoded CDR3 is CASSPARWGQPYNEQFF. The nucleotide sequence is TGTGCCAGCAGCCCAGCCCGCTGGGGCCAACCTTACAATGAGCAGTTCTTC.